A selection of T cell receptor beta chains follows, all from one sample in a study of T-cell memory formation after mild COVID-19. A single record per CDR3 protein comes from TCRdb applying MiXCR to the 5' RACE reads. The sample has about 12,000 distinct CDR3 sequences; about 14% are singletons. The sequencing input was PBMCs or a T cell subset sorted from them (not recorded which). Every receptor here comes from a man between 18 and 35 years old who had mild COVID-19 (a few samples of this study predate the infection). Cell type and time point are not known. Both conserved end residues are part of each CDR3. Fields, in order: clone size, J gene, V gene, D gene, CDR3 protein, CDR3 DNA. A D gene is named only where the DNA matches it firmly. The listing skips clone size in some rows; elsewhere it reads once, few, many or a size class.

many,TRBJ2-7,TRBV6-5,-,CASSSSDYSNYEQYF,TGTGCCAGCAGTTCCTCGGACTACTCCAACTACGAGCAGTACTTC
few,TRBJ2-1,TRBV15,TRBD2,CATSRGLAYNEQFF,TGTGCCACCAGCAGGGGACTAGCCTACAATGAGCAGTTCTTC
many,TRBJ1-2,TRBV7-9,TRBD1,CASSPGQGHYGYTF,TGTGCCAGCAGCCCCGGACAGGGTCACTATGGCTACACCTTC
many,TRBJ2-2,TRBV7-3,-,CASSLVSWQLGGELFF,TGTGCCAGCAGCTTAGTATCATGGCAATTGGGCGGGGAGCTGTTTTTT
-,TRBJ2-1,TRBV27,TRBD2,CASSLSLAGVRDNEQFF,TGTGCCAGCAGTTTATCCCTAGCGGGAGTAAGGGACAATGAGCAGTTCTTC
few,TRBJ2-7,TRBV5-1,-,CASSLTGTTYEQYF,TGCGCCAGCAGCTTAACAGGGACTACCTACGAGCAGTACTTC
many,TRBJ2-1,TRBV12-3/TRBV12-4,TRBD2,CASSDGGLAGFIYNEQFF,TGTGCCAGCAGTGACGGAGGGCTAGCGGGGTTTATCTACAATGAGCAGTTCTTC
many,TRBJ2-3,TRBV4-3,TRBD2,CASSHRLATDTQYF,TGCGCCAGCAGCCACCGACTAGCTACAGATACGCAGTATTTT
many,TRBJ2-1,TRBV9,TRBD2,CASTGTSGGREQFF,TGTGCCAGCACCGGGACTAGCGGGGGTAGGGAGCAGTTCTTC
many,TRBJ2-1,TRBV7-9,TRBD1,CASRPGQEDNEQFF,TGTGCCAGCAGACCCGGACAGGAAGACAATGAGCAGTTCTTC
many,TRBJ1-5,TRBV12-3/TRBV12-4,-,CASSWEASNQPQHF,TGTGCCAGCAGTTGGGAAGCTAGCAATCAGCCCCAGCATTTT
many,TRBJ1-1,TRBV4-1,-,CASSQEIEDTEAFF,TGCGCCAGCAGCCAAGAGATTGAGGACACTGAAGCTTTCTTT
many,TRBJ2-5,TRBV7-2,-,CASSLYGTQYF,TGTGCCAGCAGCCTCTACGGGACCCAGTACTTC
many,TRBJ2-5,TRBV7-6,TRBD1,CASRPFGQGQETQYF,TGTGCCAGCAGGCCCTTTGGACAGGGCCAAGAGACCCAGTACTTC
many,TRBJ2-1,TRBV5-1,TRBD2,CASSPWTSGGFDDEQFF,TGCGCCAGCAGCCCTTGGACTAGCGGGGGATTTGACGATGAGCAGTTCTTC
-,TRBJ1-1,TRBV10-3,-,CAIRISRGLTEAFF,TGTGCCATCAGGATAAGTAGGGGTTTGACTGAAGCTTTCTTT
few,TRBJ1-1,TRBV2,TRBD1,CASRTGERTEAFF,TGTGCCAGCAGGACAGGGGAAAGGACTGAAGCTTTCTTT
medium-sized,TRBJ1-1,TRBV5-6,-,CASSLAPGRWHTEAFF,TGTGCCAGCAGCTTGGCCCCTGGCAGGTGGCACACTGAAGCTTTCTTT
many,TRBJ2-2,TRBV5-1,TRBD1,CASSLRQGVDTGELFF,TGCGCCAGCAGCTTACGACAGGGTGTCGACACCGGGGAGCTGTTTTTT
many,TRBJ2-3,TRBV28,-,CASSPVDGAGTQYF,TGTGCCAGCAGTCCAGTAGACGGGGCTGGTACGCAGTATTTT
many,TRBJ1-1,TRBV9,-,CASSPLTAVNTEAFF,TGTGCCAGCAGCCCTCTGACAGCAGTGAACACTGAAGCTTTCTTT
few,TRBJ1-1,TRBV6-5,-,CASSYRAPGEAFF,TGTGCCAGCAGTTACCGGGCCCCTGGCGAAGCTTTCTTT
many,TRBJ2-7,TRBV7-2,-,CASSPSAQGGYEQYF,TGTGCCAGCAGCCCATCCGCGCAGGGAGGCTACGAGCAGTACTTC
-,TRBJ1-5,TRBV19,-,CASSILFQPQHF,TGTGCCAGTAGTATTCTTTTTCAGCCCCAGCATTTT
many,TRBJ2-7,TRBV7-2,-,CASSLDRGARYEQYF,TGTGCCAGCAGCTTAGATAGGGGGGCGCGTTACGAGCAGTACTTC
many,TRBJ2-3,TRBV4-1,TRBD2,CASSLRLAGGGDTQYF,TGCGCCAGCAGCCTCCGACTAGCGGGGGGGGGAGATACGCAGTATTTT
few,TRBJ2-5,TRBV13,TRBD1,CASGMTGQETQYF,TGTGCCAGCGGAATGACAGGGCAGGAGACCCAGTACTTC
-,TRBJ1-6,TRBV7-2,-,CASSLSPRGDSPLHF,TGTGCCAGCAGCTTATCCCCCAGGGGAGATTCACCCCTCCACTTT
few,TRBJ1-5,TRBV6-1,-,CASSGGRLWSNQPQHF,TGTGCCAGCAGTGGAGGGCGATTGTGGAGCAATCAGCCCCAGCATTTT
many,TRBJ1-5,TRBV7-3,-,CASSHGLGQPQHF,TGTGCCAGCAGCCACGGACTAGGCCAGCCCCAGCATTTT
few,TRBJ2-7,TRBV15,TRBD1,CATSREAGGYEQYF,TGTGCCACCAGCAGAGAGGCAGGGGGTTACGAGCAGTACTTC
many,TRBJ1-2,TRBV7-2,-,CASSLAMNYGYTF,TGTGCCAGCAGCTTAGCAATGAACTATGGCTACACCTTC
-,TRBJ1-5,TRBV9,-,CASSVENGEGNQPQHF,TGTGCCAGCAGCGTAGAGAACGGGGAGGGCAATCAGCCCCAGCATTTT
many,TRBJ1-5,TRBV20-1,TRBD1,CSATQGSQPQHF,TGCAGTGCGACACAGGGGAGTCAGCCCCAGCATTTT
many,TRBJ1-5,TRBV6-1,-,CASSAGTYYSNQPQHF,TGTGCCAGCAGCGCCGGGACATATTATAGCAATCAGCCCCAGCATTTT
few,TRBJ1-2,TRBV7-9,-,CASSFTGDRYSGPNYGYTF,TGTGCCAGCAGCTTCACGGGGGACCGGTATTCTGGGCCTAACTATGGCTACACCTTC
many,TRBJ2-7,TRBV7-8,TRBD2,CASSRGGADEQYF,TGTGCCAGCAGCCGGGGGGGGGCGGACGAGCAGTACTTC
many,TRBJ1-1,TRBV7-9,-,CASSYLDTEAFF,TGTGCCAGCAGCTACTTAGACACTGAAGCTTTCTTT
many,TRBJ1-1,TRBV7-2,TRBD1,CASSQSPGGGTEAFF,TGTGCCAGCAGCCAAAGTCCAGGGGGCGGGACTGAAGCTTTCTTT
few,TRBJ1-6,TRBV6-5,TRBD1,CASSYEGALGSPLHF,TGTGCCAGCAGTTACGAGGGGGCCCTGGGTTCACCCCTCCACTTT
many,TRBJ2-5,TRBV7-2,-,CASSLGIYPNDFRDFQETQYF,TGTGCCAGCAGCTTAGGGATTTATCCAAACGACTTCCGGGACTTCCAAGAGACCCAGTACTTC
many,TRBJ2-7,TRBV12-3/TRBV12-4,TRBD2,CASSFGPLGLAGEQYF,TGTGCCAGCAGTTTTGGTCCTCTAGGACTAGCGGGGGAACAGTACTTC
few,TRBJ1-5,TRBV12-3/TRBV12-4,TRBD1,CASRPGQGDQPQHF,TGTGCCAGCAGACCGGGACAGGGAGATCAGCCCCAGCATTTT
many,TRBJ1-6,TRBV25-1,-,CASSDYREYSPLHF,TGTGCCAGCAGTGACTACAGGGAGTATTCACCCCTCCACTTT
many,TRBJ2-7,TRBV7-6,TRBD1,CASSLGDSPYEQYF,TGTGCCAGCAGCTTAGGGGACAGCCCCTACGAGCAGTACTTC
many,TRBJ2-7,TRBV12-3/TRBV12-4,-,CASSDQEYSYEQYF,TGTGCCAGCTCTGATCAGGAGTACTCCTACGAGCAGTACTTC
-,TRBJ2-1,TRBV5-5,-,CASSLYRSPYNEQFF,TGTGCCAGCAGCTTGTACAGGAGCCCCTACAATGAGCAGTTCTTC
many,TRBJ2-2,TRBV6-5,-,CASSYSNTGELFF,TGTGCCAGCAGTTATTCCAACACCGGGGAGCTGTTTTTT
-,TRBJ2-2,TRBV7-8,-,CASSPDIHPNTGELFF,TGTGCCAGCAGCCCTGACATACACCCGAACACCGGGGAGCTGTTTTTT